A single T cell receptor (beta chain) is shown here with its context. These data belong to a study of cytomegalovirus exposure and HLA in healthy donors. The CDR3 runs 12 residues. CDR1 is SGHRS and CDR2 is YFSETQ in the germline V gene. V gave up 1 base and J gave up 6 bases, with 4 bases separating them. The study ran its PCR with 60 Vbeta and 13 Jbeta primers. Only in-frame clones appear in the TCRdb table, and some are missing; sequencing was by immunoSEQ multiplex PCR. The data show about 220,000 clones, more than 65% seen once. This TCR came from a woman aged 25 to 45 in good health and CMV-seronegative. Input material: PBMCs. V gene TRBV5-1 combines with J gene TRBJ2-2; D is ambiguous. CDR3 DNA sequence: TGCGCCAGCAGCTTGTGGCCCGGGGAGCTGTTTTTT. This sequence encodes CASSLWPGELFF.